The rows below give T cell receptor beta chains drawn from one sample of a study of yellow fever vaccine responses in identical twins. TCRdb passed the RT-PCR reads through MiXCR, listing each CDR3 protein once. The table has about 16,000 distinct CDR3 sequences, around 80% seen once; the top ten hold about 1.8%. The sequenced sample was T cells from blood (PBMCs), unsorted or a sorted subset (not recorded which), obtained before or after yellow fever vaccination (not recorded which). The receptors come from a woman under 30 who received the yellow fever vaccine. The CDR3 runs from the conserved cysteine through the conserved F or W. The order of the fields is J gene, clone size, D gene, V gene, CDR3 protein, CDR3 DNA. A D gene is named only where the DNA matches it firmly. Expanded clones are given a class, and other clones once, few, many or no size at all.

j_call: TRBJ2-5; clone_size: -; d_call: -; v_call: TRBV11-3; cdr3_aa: CASREAAETQYF; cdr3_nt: TGTGCCAGCAGAGAGGCGGCGGAGACCCAGTACTTC
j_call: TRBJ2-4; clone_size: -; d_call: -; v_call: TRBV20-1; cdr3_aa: CSALSNIENIQYF; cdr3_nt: TGCAGTGCTCTCTCAAACATTGAAAACATTCAGTACTTC
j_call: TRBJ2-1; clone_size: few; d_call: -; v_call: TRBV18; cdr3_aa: CASSPPVASSVGQFF; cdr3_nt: TGTGCCAGCTCACCACCGGTGGCTAGCTCCGTAGGGCAGTTCTTC
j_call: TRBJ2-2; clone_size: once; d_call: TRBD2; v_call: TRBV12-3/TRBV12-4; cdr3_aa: CASRPRPGLAGGDTGELFF; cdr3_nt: TGTGCCAGCAGACCGCGCCCGGGACTAGCGGGGGGGGATACCGGGGAGCTGTTTTTT
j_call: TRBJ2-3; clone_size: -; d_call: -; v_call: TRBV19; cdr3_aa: CASSIGLTDTQYF; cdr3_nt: TGTGCCAGTAGTATAGGTCTTACAGATACGCAGTATTTT
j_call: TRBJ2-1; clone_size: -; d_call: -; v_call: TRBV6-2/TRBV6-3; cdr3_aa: CASSYGGLSNNEQFF; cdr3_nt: TGTGCCAGCAGTTACGGGGGTTTGTCGAACAATGAGCAGTTCTTC
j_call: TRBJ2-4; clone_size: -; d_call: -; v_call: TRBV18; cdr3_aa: CASSPLSENIQYF; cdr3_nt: TGTGCCAGCTCACCACTTTCAGAAAACATTCAGTACTTC
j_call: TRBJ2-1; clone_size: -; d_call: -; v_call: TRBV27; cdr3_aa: CASRGRGGNEQFF; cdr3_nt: TGTGCCAGCAGGGGTCGGGGAGGAAATGAGCAGTTCTTC
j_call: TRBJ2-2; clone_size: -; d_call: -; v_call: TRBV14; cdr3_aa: CASSTASGANTGELFF; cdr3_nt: TGTGCCAGCAGCACAGCAAGCGGAGCGAACACCGGGGAGCTGTTTTTT
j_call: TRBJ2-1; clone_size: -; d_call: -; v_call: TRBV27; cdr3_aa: CASRLTVGSHEQFF; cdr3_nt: TGTGCCAGCAGATTGACAGTAGGATCCCATGAGCAGTTCTTC
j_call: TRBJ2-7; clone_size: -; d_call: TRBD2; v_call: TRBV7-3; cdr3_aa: CASSSSAGGGTEQYF; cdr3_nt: TGTGCCAGCAGCTCTTCGGCCGGGGGGGGAACTGAGCAGTACTTC
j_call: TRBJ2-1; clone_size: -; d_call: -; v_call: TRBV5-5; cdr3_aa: CASSWASSNEQFF; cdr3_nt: TGTGCCAGCAGCTGGGCCTCCTCTAACGAGCAGTTCTTC
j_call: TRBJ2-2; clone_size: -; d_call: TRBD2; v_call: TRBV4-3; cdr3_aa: CASSHYRGGTGELFF; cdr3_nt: TGCGCCAGCAGCCACTATCGCGGGGGGACCGGGGAGCTGTTTTTT
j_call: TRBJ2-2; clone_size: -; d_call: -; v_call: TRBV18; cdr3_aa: CASSPIRGNAGELFF; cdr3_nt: TGTGCCAGCTCACCGATCAGAGGGAACGCCGGGGAGCTGTTTTTT
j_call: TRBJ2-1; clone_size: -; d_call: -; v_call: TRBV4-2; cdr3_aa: CASSPSSWGDEQFF; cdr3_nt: TGTGCCAGCAGCCCCAGTTCATGGGGCGATGAGCAGTTCTTC
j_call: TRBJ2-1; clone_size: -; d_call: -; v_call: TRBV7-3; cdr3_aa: CASSLTGHNEQFF; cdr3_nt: TGTGCCAGCAGCTTGACGGGACACAATGAGCAGTTCTTC
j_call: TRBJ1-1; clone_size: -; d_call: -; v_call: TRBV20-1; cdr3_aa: CSPVGQMNTEAFF; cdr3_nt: TGCAGTCCGGTCGGGCAAATGAACACTGAAGCTTTCTTT
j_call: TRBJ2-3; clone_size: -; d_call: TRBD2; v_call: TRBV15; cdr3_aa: CATSRVAGVQDTQYF; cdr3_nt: TGTGCCACCAGCAGAGTAGCGGGAGTCCAAGATACGCAGTATTTT
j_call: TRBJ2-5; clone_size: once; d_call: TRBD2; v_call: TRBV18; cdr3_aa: CASSPRFGRPQETQYF; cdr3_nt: TGTGCCAGCTCACCAAGGTTCGGGAGGCCTCAAGAGACCCAGTACTTC
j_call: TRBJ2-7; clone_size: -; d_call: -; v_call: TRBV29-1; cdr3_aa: CSVVGRSYEQYF; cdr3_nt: TGCAGCGTTGTCGGTCGCTCCTACGAGCAGTACTTC
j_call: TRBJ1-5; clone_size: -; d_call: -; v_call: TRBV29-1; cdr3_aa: CSVAGTGQPQHF; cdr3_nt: TGCAGCGTTGCAGGGACGGGGCAGCCCCAGCATTTT
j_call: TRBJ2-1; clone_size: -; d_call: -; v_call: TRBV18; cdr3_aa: CASSPPLLELDEQFF; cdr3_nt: TGTGCCAGCTCACCACCTCTTTTGGAGCTGGATGAGCAGTTCTTC
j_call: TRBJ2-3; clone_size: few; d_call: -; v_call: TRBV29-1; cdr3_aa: CSVVGVDTQYF; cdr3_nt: TGCAGCGTTGTCGGGGTCGATACGCAGTATTTT
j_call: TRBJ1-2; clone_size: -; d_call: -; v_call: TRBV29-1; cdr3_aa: CSVDAKGNGYTF; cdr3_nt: TGCAGCGTTGACGCAAAAGGGAATGGCTACACCTTC
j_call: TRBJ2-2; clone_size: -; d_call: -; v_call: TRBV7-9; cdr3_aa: CASSPVGYPGELFF; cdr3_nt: TGTGCCAGCAGCCCAGTGGGGTATCCCGGGGAGCTGTTTTTT
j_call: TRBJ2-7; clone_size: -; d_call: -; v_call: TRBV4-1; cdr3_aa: CASSQVFQYEQYF; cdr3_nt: TGCGCCAGCAGCCAAGTTTTTCAATACGAGCAGTACTTC
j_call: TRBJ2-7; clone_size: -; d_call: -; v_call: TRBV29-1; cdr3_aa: CSVDSGFDYEQYF; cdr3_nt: TGCAGCGTTGATTCCGGGTTCGACTACGAGCAGTACTTC
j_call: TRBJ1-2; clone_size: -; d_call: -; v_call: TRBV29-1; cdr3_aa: CSVQAVNGYTF; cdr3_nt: TGCAGCGTTCAGGCGGTGAATGGCTACACCTTC
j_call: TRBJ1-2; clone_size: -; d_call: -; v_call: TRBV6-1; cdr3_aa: CASVRARQDHGYTF; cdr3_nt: TGTGCCAGCGTAAGGGCGCGACAAGACCATGGCTACACCTTC
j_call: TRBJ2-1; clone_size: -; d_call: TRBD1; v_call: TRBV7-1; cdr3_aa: CASSSVGTASYNEQFF; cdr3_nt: TGTGCCAGCAGCTCAGTCGGGACAGCGTCCTACAATGAGCAGTTCTTC
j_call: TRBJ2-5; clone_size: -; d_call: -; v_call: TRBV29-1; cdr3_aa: CSVPSRCGGETQYF; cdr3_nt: TGCAGCGTTCCCTCAAGGTGCGGAGGGGAGACCCAGTACTTC
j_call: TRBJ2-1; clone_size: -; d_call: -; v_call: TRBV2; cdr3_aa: CASSGFNEQFF; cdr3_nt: TGTGCCAGCAGTGGATTCAATGAGCAGTTCTTC
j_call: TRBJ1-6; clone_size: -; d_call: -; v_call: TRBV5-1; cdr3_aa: CASSFELSSYNSPLHF; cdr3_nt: TGCGCCAGCAGCTTTGAGCTAAGCTCCTATAATTCACCCCTCCACTTT
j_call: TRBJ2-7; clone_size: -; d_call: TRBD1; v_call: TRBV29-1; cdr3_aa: CSSKTGTHEQYF; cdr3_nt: TGCAGCTCTAAGACAGGGACCCACGAGCAGTACTTC
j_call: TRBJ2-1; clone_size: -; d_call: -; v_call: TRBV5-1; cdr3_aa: CASSLAGFYNEQFF; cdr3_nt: TGCGCCAGCAGCTTGGCCGGCTTCTACAATGAGCAGTTCTTC
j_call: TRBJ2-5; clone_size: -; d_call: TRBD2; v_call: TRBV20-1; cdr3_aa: CSPIAGGFQETQYF; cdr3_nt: TGCAGCCCAATAGCGGGGGGATTCCAAGAGACCCAGTACTTC
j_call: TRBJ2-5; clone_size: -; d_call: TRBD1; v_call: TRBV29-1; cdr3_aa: CSAGTGIEKTQYF; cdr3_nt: TGCAGCGCTGGGACAGGGATAGAGAAGACCCAGTACTTC
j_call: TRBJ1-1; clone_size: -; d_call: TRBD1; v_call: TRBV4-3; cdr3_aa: CASSLRDSMNTEAFF; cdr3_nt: TGCGCCAGCAGCCTCCGGGACAGCATGAACACTGAAGCTTTCTTT
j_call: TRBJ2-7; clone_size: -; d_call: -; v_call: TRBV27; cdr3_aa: CASSNGGFSSYEQYF; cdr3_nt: TGTGCCAGCAGCAATGGGGGATTCAGCTCCTACGAGCAGTACTTC
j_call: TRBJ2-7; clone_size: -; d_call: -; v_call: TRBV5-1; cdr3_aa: CASSLAPFDEQYF; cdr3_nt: TGCGCCAGCAGCTTGGCCCCCTTTGACGAGCAGTACTTC
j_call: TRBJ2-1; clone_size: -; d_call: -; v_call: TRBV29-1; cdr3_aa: CSGCEGPLYNEQFF; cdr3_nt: TGCAGCGGGTGTGAGGGACCCCTCTACAATGAGCAGTTCTTC
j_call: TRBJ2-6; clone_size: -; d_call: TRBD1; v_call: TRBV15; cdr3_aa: CATRTGVSSGANVLTF; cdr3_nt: TGTGCCACCAGAACAGGGGTTAGCTCTGGGGCCAACGTCCTGACTTTC
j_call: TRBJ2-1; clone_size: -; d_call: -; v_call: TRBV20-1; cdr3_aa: CSASPSGTVWNEQFF; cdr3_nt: TGCAGTGCTAGCCCCTCCGGGACTGTCTGGAATGAGCAGTTCTTC
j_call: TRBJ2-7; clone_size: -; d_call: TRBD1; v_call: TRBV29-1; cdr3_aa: CSVEGDSYEQYF; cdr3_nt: TGCAGCGTTGAAGGGGACAGCTACGAGCAGTACTTC
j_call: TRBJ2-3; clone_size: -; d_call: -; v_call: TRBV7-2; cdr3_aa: CASSSPVGTDTQYF; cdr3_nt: TGTGCCAGCAGCTCCCCGGTGGGGACAGATACGCAGTATTTT
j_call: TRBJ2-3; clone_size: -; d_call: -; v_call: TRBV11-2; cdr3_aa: CASSLGGAAQYF; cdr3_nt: TGTGCCAGCAGCTTAGGAGGCGCGGCGCAGTATTTT